This T cell receptor beta chain is drawn from a study of T-cell memory formation after mild COVID-19 (dated by TCRdb to the early 2020s). For context, the study as a whole: TCR sequence clusters from the two donors were found to be largely donor specific. Longitudinal TCRalpha and TCRbeta repertoire sequencing tracked T-cell clones expanding and contracting after mild COVID-19 in two donors. The cohort was made up of two young adult volunteers, one female and one male, who were previously healthy. Overall study results and their limits: Clones that contracted from day 15 to 85 showed balanced CD4/CD8 phenotypes, whereas a second wave of clones that expanded from day 15 to 37 leaned towards CD4+. Contracting CD4+ clones were located mainly in the CM and EM memory subsets, whereas CD8+ clones were found to be enriched in EMRA. The detection of some responding clones in pre-infection memory suggests that pre-existing cross-reactive memory T cells joined the SARS-CoV-2 response. Only two mild cases were covered in the study, and larger cohorts including severe cases with pre-infection samples were considered necessary. SARS-CoV-2 specificity of the second-wave clones peaking on day 37 was not confirmed.

For sequencing, an Illumina NovaSeq 6000 was employed. Using 5'RACE with constant-segment primers, TCRalpha and TCRbeta cDNA libraries were constructed, with sample barcodes and unique molecular identifiers added in the process. RNA was extracted from every sample with Trizol reagent. Libraries were amplified in two PCR steps, with a second sample barcode and Illumina TruSeq adapters added in the second step. The libraries were sequenced on an Illumina NovaSeq using 2 x 150 bp paired-end reads. The authors' analysis ran thus. Demultiplexing of reads and collapsing into UMI-guided consensus sequences were performed with migec v1.2.7. With mixcr v2.1.11, UMI consensuses were aligned to TRA and TRB V and J templates and assembled into clonotypes. A clonotype was counted as expanded or contracted only when both edgeR and NoisET called the clonotype significant, with the noise models trained on biological replicates. For edgeR calls, the thresholds were a false discovery rate-adjusted p below 0.01 and a log2 fold-change of 1. As an exploratory analysis of dynamics, PCA with hierarchical clustering was applied to max-normalized trajectories of the 1000 most abundant clonotypes. Separately sequenced CD4+ and CD8+ repertoires were used to assign a CD4 or CD8 phenotype to each responding clone. TCRdb applied fastp at Q25 and MiXCR to the public reads, then kept only in-frame beta chains. Each CDR3 protein appears once, grouped with its most common genes and DNA. The V and J calls come from TCRdb's annotation, not from the publication. This sample gives 250,000 or so distinct CDR3 sequences in total; under 20% of them show up just once. 23% of the sample comes from the top ten.

The germline V end is reduced by 2 bases and the J end by 1 base; junction bases left unmatched: 3. CDR1 and CDR2 are read off the germline V gene as KGHSH and LQKENI. From the cysteine up to the phenylalanine, the CDR3 has a length of 16 residues. Only the CDR3 DNA stays, 48 bases, in frame from base 1. As for this clonotype: Its antigen target is currently unknown. No base qualities exist here, and no much larger clone lies one base off it.

Ficoll-Paque density gradient centrifugation was used to isolate PBMCs. This receptor was taken from a young man who had mild COVID-19 (a few samples of this study predate the infection). The sample titles of this study are shuffled in the database, so cell type and time point are left out; the donor was told from shared clones. Material: PBMCs or a T cell subset sorted from them (not recorded which). The chain was built from TRBV18 and TRBJ2-5; 11 bases in the middle match TRBD2. The CDR3 protein sequence reads: CASSPRLAGSQETQYF. The DNA sequence follows: TGTGCCAGCTCACCAAGACTAGCGGGATCCCAAGAGACCCAGTACTTC.